A single sample gave rise to the 15 T cell receptor beta chains below, sequenced in a study of Graves' ophthalmopathy and Graves' hyperthyroidism. RNA transcripts served as template for amplifying TCR beta CDR3 sequences. In the first round, RT-PCR was carried out with HTBI primers, and a multiplex PCR formed the second round. From the multiplex PCR reads, TCRdb called clonotypes with MiXCR, one entry per CDR3 protein. The sample holds 650,000 to 800,000 distinct CDR3 sequences, roughly 39% seen once. The sample was peripheral blood. The receptors shown here come from an adult man with Graves' ophthalmopathy.

The chain links TRBV10-3 to TRBJ2-5; a weak D match, TRBD2 (6 bases). The last part of the DNA fits TRBJ2-1 better; the J call may be wrong. From germline, CDR1 is ENHRY and CDR2 SYGVKD. This CDR3 region has 14 residues. This CDR3 is CAISESEGPGEQFF. The CDR3, as DNA: TGTGCCATCAGTGAGTCGGAGGGACCGGGAGAGCAGTTCTTC.

This clonotype was seen just once. The chain carries TRBV9 and TRBJ1-6; TRBD1 matches 9 bases. V shed 4 bases, J shed 6 bases, and the junction held 8 bases outside the gene matches. The CDR3 contains 16 residues. Germline V gene data show CDR1 as SGDLS and CDR2 as YYNGEE. For the CDR3, the DNA is TGTGCCAGCAGCCAAGTCACGGGACAGGGTAATTCACCCCTCCACTTT. It translates to CASSQVTGQGNSPLHF.

This chain links TRBV12-3 or TRBV12-4 with TRBJ2-7; 8 nucleotides agree with TRBD1. The ends lost 3 bases at V and 2 bases at J; junction bases unmatched: 6. The CDR3 spans 15 residues. CDR3 loop: CASSFGQGAPYEQYF. For the CDR3, the DNA is TGTGCCAGCAGTTTCGGTCAGGGGGCGCCCTACGAGCAGTACTTC.

Concerning this clonotype itself: An end of the junction does not agree with germline; a read error may underlie this. The CDR3 bases are TGCGCCAGCAGCCAAGGGCGACAGCGGGAGGGCTCCTACGAGCAGTACTTC. Translated: CASSQGRQREGSYEQYF. The rearrangement joins TRBV7-8 to TRBJ2-7; 10 positions agree with TRBD2. CDR1 is SGHVS, CDR2 FQNEAQ, per germline. The length of the CDR3 is 17 residues.

This clonotype was counted a few times. In nucleotides, the CDR3 is TGCGCCAGCAGCTCGACTATTATCGGGACAGGGGGCGCTGGAGAGACCCAGTACTTC. As protein: CASSSTIIGTGGAGETQYF. This chain uses TRBV5-1 with TRBJ2-5; 12 bases align to TRBD1. The CDR3 has 19 residues. V shed 3 bases, J shed 4 bases, and the junction held 16 bases outside the gene matches. The germline V gene encodes CDR1 SGHRS and CDR2 YFSETQ. Combining the CDR3 with reference TRBV5-1 and TRBJ2-5 gives the whole variable domain KAGVTQTPRYLIKTRGQQVTLSCSPISGHRSVSWYQQTPGQGLQFLFEYFSETQRNKGNFPGRFSGRQFSNSRSEMNVSTLELGDSALYLCASSSTIIGTGGAGETQYFGPGTRLLVL.

This clonotype was observed a handful of times. The chain combines TRBV30 with TRBJ1-5; 8 bases map to TRBD1. V dropped 1 base and J dropped 5; count of bases not matched to a gene: 7. The CDR3 totals 15 residues. Germline V CDR1 and CDR2: GTSNPN, SVGIG (reference sequence). As DNA, the CDR3 is TGTGCCTGGAGTGCGGGAGACAGGGGTTATCAGCCCCAGCATTTT. Amino acid sequence: CAWSAGDRGYQPQHF.

A few counts support this clonotype. The rearrangement joins TRBV7-3 to TRBJ1-5, with D tentatively TRBD1 (5 bases). V was pared by 5 bases and J by 4 bases, with 15 bases between. This CDR3 is 15 amino acids long. Germline loops: CDR1 SGHTA, CDR2 FQGTGA. CDR3 in DNA: TGTGCCAGCAGCCGCATCGGGGCAGTTAATCAGCCCCAGCATTTT. This gives the protein CASSRIGAVNQPQHF. Full variable domain (missing parts from reference TRBV7-3 and TRBJ1-5): GAGVSQTPSNKVTEKGKYVELRCDPISGHTALYWYRQSLGQGPEFLIYFQGTGAADDSGLPNDRFFAVRPEGSVSTLKIQRTERGDSAVYLCASSRIGAVNQPQHFGDGTRLSIL.

At least ten counts were recorded for this clonotype. This chain uses TRBV5-1 with TRBJ2-7; TRBD1 agrees at 11 bases. Germline V gene sequence: CDR1 SGHRS, CDR2 YFSETQ. V dropped 1 base and J dropped 6; count of bases not matched to a gene: 3. This CDR3 has 14 amino acids. Written as DNA, the CDR3 is TGCGCCAGCAGCTTGAGGACAGGGGGCGCCGAGCAGTACTTC. It codes for CASSLRTGGAEQYF.

Comment on this clonotype: Here the CDR3 omits its conserved ending phenylalanine or tryptophan, so a read error is the likely source. No DNA is shown, since the ends of the CDR3 on it are uncertain; the CDR3 is the one TCRdb lists. This chain's CDR3 is CASSERGGV. The genes are TRBV10-2 and TRBJ1-2; the table's D call, TRBD1, has no DNA check behind it. CDR1 WSHSY and CDR2 SAAADI come from the germline V gene. The CDR3 is 9 residues long, ends included.

This clonotype showed up many times. V and J are TRBV11-2 and TRBJ1-2, with 10 bases fitting TRBD1. V lost 5 bases, J lost 2 bases, and 5 bases stayed unmatched. This CDR3 contains 15 residues. In germline, CDR1 is SGHAT, CDR2 FQNNGV. CDR3 nucleotide sequence: TGTGCCAGCAGCGTTAGACAGGGGGCGAACTATGGCTACACCTTC. Translation gives CASSVRQGANYGYTF.

About this clonotype: A read error may be the cause here, since a much bigger clone is one base away. The CDR3 does not end in the conserved phenylalanine or tryptophan, so this is likely a read error. The V call is TRBV29-1, the J call TRBJ1-1; 7 bases are a match to TRBD1. Germline lookup yields CDR1 SQVTM and CDR2 ANQGSEA. The CDR3 is 13 residues long. Written as DNA, the CDR3 is TGTGCCAGCAGTGACAGGGTGGGCACTGAAGCTTTCCTT. Its protein product is CASSDRVGTEAFL.

V gene TRBV29-1 combines with J gene TRBJ1-1, with 9 bases identical to TRBD1. CDR3 length equals 13 residues. Germline V gene lookup returns CDR1 SQVTM and CDR2 ANQGSEA. V lost 8 bases to trimming and J lost 7 bases; unmatched junction nucleotides: 11. CDR3 sequence (DNA): TGCAGCCAAGAAGGACAGGGGTCGAGTGAAGCTTTCTTT. Encoded protein: CSQEGQGSSEAFF. The full variable domain, in which reference TRBV29-1 and TRBJ1-1 provide the parts outside the CDR3, is SAVISQKPSRDICQRGTSLTIQCQVDSQVTMMFWYRQQPGQSLTLIATANQGSEATYESGFVIDKFPISRPNLTFSTLTVSNMSPEDSSIYLCSQEGQGSSEAFFGQGTRLTVV.

The count of this clonotype is one. One base away lies a much larger clone, so this may be a sequencing read error. The rearrangement uses TRBV10-3 and TRBJ2-2; TRBD2 might be the D (6 bases). CDR1 and CDR2 from the germline V gene are ENHRY and SYGVKD. The CDR3 loop spans 15 amino acids. CDR3 amino acids: CAISAGDWVTGEPFF. CDR3 coding DNA: TGTGCCATCAGTGCCGGGGACTGGGTCACCGGGGAGCCGTTTTTT.

On this clonotype itself: Since the CDR3 does not end with the conserved phenylalanine or tryptophan, this likely comes from a read error. The chain links TRBV29-1 to TRBJ1-2, with TRBD1 matching 11 bases. The germline V gene encodes CDR1 SQVTM and CDR2 ANQGSEA. There are 15 residues in the CDR3. Unmatched junction bases numbered 11, after V lost 3 bases and J lost 8 bases. The CDR3 coding sequence is TGCAGCGTTGATTTGGGTGTTCGGACAGGGGGCGGCTACACCATC. This translates into CSVDLGVRTGGGYTI.

The chain recombines TRBV6-5 with TRBJ1-6; TRBD1 agrees at 7 bases. Per the germline V gene, CDR1 is MNHEY and CDR2 is SVGAGI. Trimming removed 4 bases from V and 9 bases from J; junction bases left unmatched: 9. This CDR3 is 15 amino acids long. CDR3 sequence: CASSSRQGGGSPLHF. The CDR3 DNA is TGTGCCAGCAGTTCCAGACAGGGAGGGGGTTCACCCCTCCACTTT.